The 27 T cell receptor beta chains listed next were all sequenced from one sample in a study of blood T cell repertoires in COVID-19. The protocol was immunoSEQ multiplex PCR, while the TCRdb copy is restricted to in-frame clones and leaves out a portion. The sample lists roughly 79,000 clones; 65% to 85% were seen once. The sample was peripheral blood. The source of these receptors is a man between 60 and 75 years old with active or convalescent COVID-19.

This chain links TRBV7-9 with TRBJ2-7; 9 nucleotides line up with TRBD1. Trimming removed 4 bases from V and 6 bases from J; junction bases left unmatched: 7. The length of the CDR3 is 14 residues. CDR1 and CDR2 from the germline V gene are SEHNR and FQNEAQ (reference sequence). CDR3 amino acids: CASSSPGQGAEQYF. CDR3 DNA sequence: TGTGCCAGCAGCTCGCCGGGACAGGGCGCCGAGCAGTACTTC.

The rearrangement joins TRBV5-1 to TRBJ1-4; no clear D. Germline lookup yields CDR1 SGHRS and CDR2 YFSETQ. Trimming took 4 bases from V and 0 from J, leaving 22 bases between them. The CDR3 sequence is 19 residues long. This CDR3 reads CASSPRFDTSKSTNEKLFF. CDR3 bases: TGCGCCAGCAGCCCCCGTTTTGACACCTCAAAATCAACTAATGAAAAACTGTTTTTT.

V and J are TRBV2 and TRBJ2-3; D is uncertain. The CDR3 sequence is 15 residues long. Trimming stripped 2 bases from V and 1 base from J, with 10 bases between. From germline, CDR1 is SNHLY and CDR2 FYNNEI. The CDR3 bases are TGTGCCAGCAGTGAATACCAATCGGGCACAGATACGCAGTATTTT. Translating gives CASSEYQSGTDTQYF. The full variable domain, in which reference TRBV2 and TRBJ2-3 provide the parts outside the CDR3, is EPEVTQTPSHQVTQMGQEVILRCVPISNHLYFYWYRQILGQKVEFLVSFYNNEISEKSEIFDDQFSVERPDGSNFTLKIRSTKLEDSAMYFCASSEYQSGTDTQYFGPGTRLTVL.

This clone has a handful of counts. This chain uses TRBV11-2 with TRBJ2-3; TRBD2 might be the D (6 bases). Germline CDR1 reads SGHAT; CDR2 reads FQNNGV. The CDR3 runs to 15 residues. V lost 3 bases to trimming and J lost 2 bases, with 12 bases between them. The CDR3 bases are TGTGCCAGCAGCTTCAGCGGGTCCCTCACAGATACGCAGTATTTT. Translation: CASSFSGSLTDTQYF.

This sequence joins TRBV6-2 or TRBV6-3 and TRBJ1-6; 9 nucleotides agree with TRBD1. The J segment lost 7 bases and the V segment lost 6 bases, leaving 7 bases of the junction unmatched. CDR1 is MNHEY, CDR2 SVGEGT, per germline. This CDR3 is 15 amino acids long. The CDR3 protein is CASSTGTGRNSPLHF. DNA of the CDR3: TGTGCCAGCAGCACCGGGACAGGGCGGAATTCACCCCTCCACTTT.

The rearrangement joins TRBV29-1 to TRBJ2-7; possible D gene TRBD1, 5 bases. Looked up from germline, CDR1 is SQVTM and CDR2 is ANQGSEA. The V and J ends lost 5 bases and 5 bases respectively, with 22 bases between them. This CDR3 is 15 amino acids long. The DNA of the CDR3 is TGCAGCGTTTTAACCCTTCAGGGTCCCGGCGACGAGCAGTACTTC. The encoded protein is CSVLTLQGPGDEQYF.

In DNA form, the CDR3 reads TGTGCCAGCAGCTTGGGAGGTCCCGGCGAGCAGTACTTC. The encoded protein is CASSLGGPGEQYF. The chain is built from TRBV28 and TRBJ2-7; perhaps TRBD2 as D (6 bases). The CDR3 has 13 residues. Germline V lookup: CDR1 MDHEN, CDR2 SYDVKM. Trimming took 6 bases from V and 6 from J, leaving 15 bases between them.

In DNA form, the CDR3 reads TGTGCCAGCAGTTTAAGCCTCTGGGCAGGGCGGCCCAACAATGAGCAGTTCTTC. This gives the protein CASSLSLWAGRPNNEQFF. V gene TRBV27 combines with J gene TRBJ2-1, with D possibly TRBD1 on 5 matching bases. The CDR3 spans 18 residues. Germline lookup yields CDR1 MNHEY and CDR2 SMNVEV (reference sequence). The V gene lost 2 bases and the J gene lost 5 bases, with 22 bases spanning the gap.

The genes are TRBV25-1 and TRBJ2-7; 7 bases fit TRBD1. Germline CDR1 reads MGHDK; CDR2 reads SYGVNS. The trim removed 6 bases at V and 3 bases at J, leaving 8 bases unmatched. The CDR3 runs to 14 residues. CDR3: CASSRNRGSYEQYF. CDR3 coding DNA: TGTGCCAGCAGCCGGAACAGGGGCAGCTACGAGCAGTACTTC.

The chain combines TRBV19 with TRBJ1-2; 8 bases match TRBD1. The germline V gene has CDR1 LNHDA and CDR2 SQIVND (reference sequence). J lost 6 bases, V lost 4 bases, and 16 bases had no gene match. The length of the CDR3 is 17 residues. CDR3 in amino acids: CASSTRTYTGGDHGYTF. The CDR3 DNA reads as TGTGCCAGTAGTACCCGAACATACACAGGGGGTGACCATGGCTACACCTTC.

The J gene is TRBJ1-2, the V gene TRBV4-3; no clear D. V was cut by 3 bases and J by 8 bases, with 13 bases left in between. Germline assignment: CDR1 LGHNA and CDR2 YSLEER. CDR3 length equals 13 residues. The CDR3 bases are TGCGCCAGCAGCCAGGGTAGAAAGCGGGGCTACACCTTC. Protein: CASSQGRKRGYTF.

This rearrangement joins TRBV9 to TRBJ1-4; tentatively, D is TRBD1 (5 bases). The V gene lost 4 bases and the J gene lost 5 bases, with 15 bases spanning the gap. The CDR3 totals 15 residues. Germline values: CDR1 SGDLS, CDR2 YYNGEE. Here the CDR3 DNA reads TGTGCCAGCAGCCCTCGGCGGGGCCAAAATGAAAAACTGTTTTTT. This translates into CASSPRRGQNEKLFF.

For the CDR3, the DNA is TGTGCCAGCAGCAAAGCTCAAGGGGAGCAGGGGTCGGGTAATTCACCCCTCCACTTT. This codes for CASSKAQGEQGSGNSPLHF. V and J are TRBV21-1 and TRBJ1-6; the table gives TRBD1 as D, unverified against the DNA. TRBV21-1 is termed a pseudogene. The CDR3 extends over 19 amino acids.

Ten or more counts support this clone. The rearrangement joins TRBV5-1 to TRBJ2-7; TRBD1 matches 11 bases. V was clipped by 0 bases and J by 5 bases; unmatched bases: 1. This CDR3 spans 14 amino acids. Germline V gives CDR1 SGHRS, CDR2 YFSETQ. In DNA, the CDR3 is TGCGCCAGCAGCTTGGGGACAGGGGGCGACGAGCAGTACTTC. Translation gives CASSLGTGGDEQYF.

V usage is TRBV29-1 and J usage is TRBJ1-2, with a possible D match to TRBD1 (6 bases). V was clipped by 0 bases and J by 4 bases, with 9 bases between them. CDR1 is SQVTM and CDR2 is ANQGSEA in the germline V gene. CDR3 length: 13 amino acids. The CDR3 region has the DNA TGCAGCGTTGAAGACAGGGGTACCTATGGCTACACCTTC. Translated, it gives CSVEDRGTYGYTF.

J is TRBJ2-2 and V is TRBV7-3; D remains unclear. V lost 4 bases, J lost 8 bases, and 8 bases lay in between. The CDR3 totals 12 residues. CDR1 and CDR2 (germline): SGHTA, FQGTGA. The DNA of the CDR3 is TGTGCCAGCAGCTCTAGAGCTGGGGAGCTGTTTTTT. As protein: CASSSRAGELFF.

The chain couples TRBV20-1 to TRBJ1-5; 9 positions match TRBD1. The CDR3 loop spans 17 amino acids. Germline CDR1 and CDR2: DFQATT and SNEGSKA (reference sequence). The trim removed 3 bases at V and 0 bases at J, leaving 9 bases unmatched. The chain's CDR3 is CSASSTGTGYSNQPQHF. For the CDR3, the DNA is TGCAGTGCTAGTTCTACCGGGACAGGGTATAGCAATCAGCCCCAGCATTTT.

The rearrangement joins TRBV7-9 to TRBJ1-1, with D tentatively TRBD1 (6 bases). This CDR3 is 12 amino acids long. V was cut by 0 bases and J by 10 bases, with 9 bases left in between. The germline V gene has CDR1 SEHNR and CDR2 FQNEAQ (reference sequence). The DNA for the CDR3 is TGTGCCAGCAGCTTAGCGGCAGGGGCAGCTTTCTTT. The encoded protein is CASSLAAGAAFF.

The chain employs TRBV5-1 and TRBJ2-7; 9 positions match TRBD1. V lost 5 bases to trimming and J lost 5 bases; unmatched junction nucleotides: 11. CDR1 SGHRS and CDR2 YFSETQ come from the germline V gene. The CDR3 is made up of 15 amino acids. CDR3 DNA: TGCGCCAGCAGGATTCCCGGACAGGGGTATAACGAGCAGTACTTC. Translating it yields CASRIPGQGYNEQYF.

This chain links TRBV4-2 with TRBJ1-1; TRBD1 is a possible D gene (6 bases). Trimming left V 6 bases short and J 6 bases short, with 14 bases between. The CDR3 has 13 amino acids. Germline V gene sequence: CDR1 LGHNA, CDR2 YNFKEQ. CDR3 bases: TGTGCCAGCAGTGCCGGGGGGCTCGCTGAAGCTTTCTTT. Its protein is CASSAGGLAEAFF.

The CDR3 DNA follows: TGTGCCAGCAGCTTCCACCAGGGATGGATGGATGAAGGGTATTACACCTTC. It encodes CASSFHQGWMDEGYYTF. V is TRBV5-4 and J is TRBJ1-2; D may be TRBD1 (5 bases). Germline CDR1 SGHNT, CDR2 YYREEE (reference sequence). This CDR3 comprises 17 residues. V dropped 2 bases and J dropped 11 bases, with 28 bases sitting between them.

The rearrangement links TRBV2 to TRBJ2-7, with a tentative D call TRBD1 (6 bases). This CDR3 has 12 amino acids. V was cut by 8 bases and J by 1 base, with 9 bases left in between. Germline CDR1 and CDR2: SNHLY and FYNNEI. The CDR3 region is CASGQGSYEQYF. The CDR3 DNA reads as TGTGCCAGCGGCCAGGGGTCCTACGAGCAGTACTTC.

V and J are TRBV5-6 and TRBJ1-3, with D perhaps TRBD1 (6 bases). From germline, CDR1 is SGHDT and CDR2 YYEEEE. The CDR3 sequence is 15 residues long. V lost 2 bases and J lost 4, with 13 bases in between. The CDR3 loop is CASSFRFGGGNTIYF. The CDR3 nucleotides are TGTGCCAGCAGCTTCAGGTTTGGGGGCGGAAACACCATATATTTT.

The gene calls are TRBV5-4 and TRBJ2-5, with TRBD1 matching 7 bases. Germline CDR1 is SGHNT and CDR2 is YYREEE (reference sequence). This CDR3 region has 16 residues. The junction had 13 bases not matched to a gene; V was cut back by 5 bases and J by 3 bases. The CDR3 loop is CASSTDVQGVEETQYF. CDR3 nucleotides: TGTGCCAGCAGTACCGACGTCCAGGGGGTAGAAGAGACCCAGTACTTC.

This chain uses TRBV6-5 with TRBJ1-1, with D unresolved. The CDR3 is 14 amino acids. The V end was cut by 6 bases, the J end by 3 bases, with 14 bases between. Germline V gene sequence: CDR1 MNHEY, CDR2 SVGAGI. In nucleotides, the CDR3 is TGTGCCAGCAGAAAGGACCGGAGGGACACTGAAGCTTTCTTT. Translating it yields CASRKDRRDTEAFF.

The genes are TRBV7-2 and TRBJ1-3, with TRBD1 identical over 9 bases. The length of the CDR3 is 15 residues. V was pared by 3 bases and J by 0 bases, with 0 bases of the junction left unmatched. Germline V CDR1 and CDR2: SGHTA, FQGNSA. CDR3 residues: CASSLDRGSGNTIYF. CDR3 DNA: TGTGCCAGCAGCTTGGACAGGGGCTCTGGAAACACCATATATTTT.

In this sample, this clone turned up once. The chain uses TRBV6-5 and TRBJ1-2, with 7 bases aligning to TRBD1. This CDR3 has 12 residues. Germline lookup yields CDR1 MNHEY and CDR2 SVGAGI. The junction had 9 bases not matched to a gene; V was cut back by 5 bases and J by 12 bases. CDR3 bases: TGTGCCAGCAGTCCCCGACAGGGTGGGAACACCTTC. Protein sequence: CASSPRQGGNTF.